This TCR beta chain derives from a study of OX40 agonist ivuxolimab in advanced cancers. Sequencing used immunoSEQ multiplex PCR; TCRdb keeps in-frame clones, though not all of them. The data contain about 19,000 clones, around 80% of them singletons. With V trimmed by 5 bases and J by 9 bases, 5 bases remained unmatched. Per germline, CDR1 SEHNR and CDR2 FQNEAQ (reference sequence). This CDR3 has 14 residues. The chain recombines TRBV7-9 with TRBJ2-1; 12 nucleotides agree with TRBD2. This sample comprised CD4+ or CD8+ T cells sorted from blood, obtained in a trial of the OX40 agonist ivuxolimab. This clonotype was sampled from an adult with an advanced solid tumor such as melanoma, head and neck, liver or kidney cancer. This CDR3 reads CASSQTSGRGEQFF. CDR3 bases: TGTGCCAGCAGCCAGACTAGCGGGAGAGGTGAGCAGTTCTTC. Filled out from reference TRBV7-9 and TRBJ2-1, the complete variable domain reads DTGVSQNPRHKITKRGQNVTFRCDPISEHNRLYWYRQTLGQGPEFLTYFQNEAQLEKSRLLSDRFSAERPKGSFSTLEIQRTEQGDSAMYLCASSQTSGRGEQFFGPGTRLTVL.